A selection of T cell receptor beta chains follows, all from one sample in a study of OX40 agonist ivuxolimab in advanced cancers. The data were produced by immunoSEQ multiplex PCR, yet TCRdb's version contains in-frame clones alone and is incomplete. Seen here are 30,000 to 40,000 clones, more than 60% observed once, and the top ten hold 13% to 15%. The material was CD4+ or CD8+ T cells sorted from blood, obtained in a trial of the OX40 agonist ivuxolimab. The origin of the receptors is an adult with an advanced solid tumor such as melanoma, head and neck, liver or kidney cancer. Each CDR3 is given with its conserved first and last residue. Each record gives: V gene, J gene, clone size, CDR3 protein. Rows may omit the clone size; those that give it use once, few, many or a size class.

TRBV11-3	TRBJ2-1	NA	CASSLEGGRANNEQFF
TRBV10-3	TRBJ2-7	NA	CAISEPPLQGMGSYEQYF
TRBV20-1	TRBJ2-7	NA	CSAREVEQYF
TRBV19	TRBJ2-1	NA	CASSIEGQFPSSYNEQFF
TRBV7-9	TRBJ2-2	few	CASSLVRGPSGELFF
TRBV7-3	TRBJ2-7	NA	CASSLSPDYEQYF
TRBV2	TRBJ1-6	NA	CASNGQGNSPLHF
TRBV27	TRBJ2-7	medium-sized	CASTGSSSYEQYF
TRBV6-1	TRBJ2-7	few	CASSDDRLLFSYEQYF
TRBV5-1	TRBJ2-2	NA	CASNSGVVAGELFF
TRBV5-1	TRBJ2-5	NA	CASSPDRVQETQYF
TRBV10-2	TRBJ2-7	NA	CASSDSGEGRYEQYF
TRBV18	TRBJ1-1	NA	CASSPPWAGAAEAFF
TRBV7-9	TRBJ1-4	NA	CASSIDRSTNEKLFF
TRBV5-8	TRBJ1-5	few	CASSFGPNQPQHF
TRBV7-9	TRBJ1-4	NA	CASSFRQSNEKLFF
TRBV7-9	TRBJ1-5	NA	CASSWDRELHQPQHF
TRBV11-2	TRBJ2-7	NA	CASSLDRLAGGGEQYF
TRBV5-6	TRBJ2-7	NA	CASSLWDFYEQYF
TRBV15	TRBJ1-4	NA	CATSRDARGRSEKLFF
TRBV19	TRBJ2-7	few	CASTSSHREFVGQYF
TRBV2	TRBJ1-2	few	CASSPGRGYTF
TRBV5-1	TRBJ2-1	NA	CASSLDGANEQFF
TRBV2	TRBJ1-2	NA	CASRVTGAVNYGYTF
TRBV7-9	TRBJ2-2	NA	CASSLVQGTGELFF
TRBV7-3	TRBJ1-1	NA	CASSPQWNTEAFF
TRBV19	TRBJ1-4	NA	CASSPNWGEKLFF
TRBV2	TRBJ2-1	NA	CASRQGRGTYNEQFF
TRBV23-1	TRBJ1-1	NA	CASSQFPPGQGPTEAFF
TRBV6-1	TRBJ2-1	NA	CASSETSRGNEQFF
TRBV7-6	TRBJ1-4	NA	CASSLGQGAEKLFF
TRBV2	TRBJ1-2	NA	CASSRDRGDYGYTF
TRBV6-1	TRBJ2-7	NA	CASSDQLRGLDEQYF
TRBV4-2	TRBJ1-2	NA	CASSQTWVGAGNYGYTF
TRBV11-2	TRBJ2-1	NA	CASSSGTIADEQFF
TRBV10-2	TRBJ2-7	NA	CASRARQGYEQYF
TRBV7-6	TRBJ2-6	NA	CASSPGPVASSGANVLTF
TRBV5-4	TRBJ2-1	once	CASSSRDRVKDEQFF
TRBV5-1	TRBJ1-1	few	CASSRTDRGSAEAFF
TRBV7-3	TRBJ2-6	once	CASSLQGQGAMAGANVLTF
TRBV9	TRBJ1-2	NA	CASSVDGETGSYGYTF